These 2 T cell receptor beta chains were all obtained from the same sample, sequenced in a study of control samples from healthy donors and cancer patients. Using immunoSEQ multiplex PCR, the repertoire was profiled, and TCRdb retains in-frame clones only, with some absent. Counted here are 350,000 to 450,000 clones, around nine tenths occurring once; the ten biggest clones make up 5.5% to 8%. Sequenced input: PBMCs. The origin of the receptors is a man in his forties with head and neck cancer.

The V and J genes are TRBV27 and TRBJ2-7; D may match TRBD1 or TRBD2 (6 bases each). Germline V gene lookup returns CDR1 MNHEY and CDR2 SMNVEV (reference sequence). Trimming left V 6 bases short and J 1 base short, with 16 bases between. There are 15 residues in the CDR3. The CDR3 DNA reads TGTGCCAGCAGGATGGGGGGCTCATCGTCCTACGAGCAGTACTTC. Protein: CASRMGGSSSYEQYF.

V usage is TRBV5-1 and J usage is TRBJ2-5, with 12 bases aligning to TRBD1. The CDR3 consists of 16 residues. V trimming: 2 bases; J trimming: 4 bases; junction bases outside the gene matches: 6. Germline V gene data show CDR1 as SGHRS and CDR2 as YFSETQ. Written as DNA, the CDR3 is TGCGCCAGCAGCTTCGGGACAGGGGGCGCGGGAGAGACCCAGTACTTC. It yields the protein CASSFGTGGAGETQYF.